One and the same sample provided the 18 T cell receptor beta chains below, sequenced in a study of shared clonotypes between healthy human individuals. Some clones are missing from TCRdb's copy, which holds only in-frame ones; the method was immunoSEQ multiplex PCR. The profile shows over a million clones, 98% of them singletons. Sequencing was carried out using naive CD4+ T cells sorted from blood. Subset specified: CD45RA+ positively selected. The receptor set was obtained from a man between 25 and 39 years old in good health.

V and J are TRBV5-6 and TRBJ1-5; D not certain. V dropped 3 bases and J dropped 7 bases, with 17 bases sitting between them. The CDR3 is made up of 15 amino acids. CDR1 and CDR2 (germline): SGHDT, YYEEEE. CDR3 residues: CASSSKPQTHQPQHF. DNA for the CDR3: TGTGCCAGCAGCTCCAAACCCCAAACCCACCAGCCCCAGCATTTT.

The gene calls are TRBV2 and TRBJ1-5; possible D gene TRBD1, 6 bases. Germline V gene sequence: CDR1 SNHLY, CDR2 FYNNEI. This CDR3 contains 14 residues. V was shortened by 6 bases and J by 4 bases, with 13 bases between the two germline ends. The CDR3 nucleotides are TGTGCCAGCAGGGGACGACAGGCTAATCAGCCCCAGCATTTT. This codes for CASRGRQANQPQHF.

The J gene is TRBJ2-1, the V gene TRBV5-4, with D tentatively TRBD1 (5 bases). Germline loops: CDR1 SGHNT, CDR2 YYREEE (reference sequence). V shed 3 bases and J shed 2 bases, with 6 bases lying between them. The CDR3 contains 13 residues. The chain's CDR3 is CASSSRAYNEQFF. In DNA form, the CDR3 reads TGTGCCAGCAGCTCCAGGGCCTACAATGAGCAGTTCTTC.

J is TRBJ2-1 and V is TRBV15; TRBD2 aligns across 7 bases. There are 16 residues in the CDR3. Trimming cost V 0 bases and J 4 bases; bases outside gene matches: 6. In germline, CDR1 is LNHNV, CDR2 YYDKDF (reference sequence). CDR3 sequence (DNA): TGTGCCACCAGCAGAGAGGCGGGAGCTCGTTACAATGAGCAGTTCTTC. Encoded protein: CATSREAGARYNEQFF.

The V and J genes are TRBV7-9 and TRBJ2-7, with 7 nucleotides matching TRBD1. Germline V CDR1 and CDR2: SEHNR, FQNEAQ (reference sequence). CDR3 length: 14 residues. The V segment lost 4 bases and the J segment 2 bases; nucleotides outside the gene matches: 5. The CDR3 here is CASSSRQGAYEQYF. The DNA of the CDR3 is TGTGCCAGCAGCTCAAGACAGGGCGCCTACGAGCAGTACTTC.

The chain uses TRBV28 and TRBJ2-7; TRBD2 is a possible D gene (7 bases). Trimming took off 9 bases at V and 0 bases at J, with 15 bases between the two ends. Germline CDR1 reads MDHEN; CDR2 reads SYDVKM. This CDR3 comprises 14 residues. The CDR3 DNA sequence: TGTGCCAGTTGGGGGGGCTCGAGCTCCTACGAGCAGTACTTC. It encodes CASWGGSSSYEQYF.

This clone showed up just once. The rearrangement links TRBV28 to TRBJ1-2; D is ambiguous. The CDR3 length is 13 residues. Between the trimmed V and J ends, which lost 3 bases and 6 bases, there was a span of 11 bases. Looked up from germline, CDR1 is MDHEN and CDR2 is SYDVKM. This CDR3 reads CASSLVGENGYTF. The CDR3 nucleotides read TGTGCCAGCAGTTTGGTCGGAGAAAATGGCTACACCTTC.

The J gene is TRBJ1-3, the V gene TRBV7-6, with unresolved D. CDR1 is SGHVS, CDR2 FNYEAQ, per germline. Trimming took off 5 bases at V and 0 bases at J, with 11 bases between the two ends. The CDR3 covers 15 residues. The CDR3 nucleotides are TGTGCCAGCAGCCACGGGGAGGGCTCTGGAAACACCATATATTTT. This codes for CASSHGEGSGNTIYF.

The rearrangement joins TRBV7-9 to TRBJ2-1, with 7 bases matching TRBD2. The trim removed 11 bases at V and 4 bases at J, leaving 8 bases unmatched. Looked up from germline, CDR1 is SEHNR and CDR2 is FQNEAQ (reference sequence). CDR3 length equals 13 residues. In DNA form, the CDR3 reads TGTGCCTCGATGGAGCGGGAATACAATGAGCAGTTCTTC. Its protein product is CASMEREYNEQFF.

This chain joins TRBV11-2 and TRBJ2-7, with no clear D. The CDR3 has 16 residues. Germline V lookup: CDR1 SGHAT, CDR2 FQNNGV. Trimming removed 5 bases from V and 0 bases from J, with 17 bases in between. This CDR3 is CASSRSWELSSYEQYF. The DNA for the CDR3 is TGTGCCAGCAGCCGAAGTTGGGAACTGAGCTCCTACGAGCAGTACTTC.

The genes are TRBV7-2 and TRBJ1-2; 8 nucleotides line up with TRBD1. The germline gives CDR1 SGHTA, CDR2 FQGNSA. This CDR3 is built from 16 residues. Germline trimming cut 5 bases from V and 5 bases from J; bases unmatched to any gene: 13. The CDR3 reads CASSPSQDRVGYGYTF. The CDR3 nucleotides read TGTGCCAGCAGCCCCAGTCAGGACAGGGTTGGTTATGGCTACACCTTC. Filled out from reference TRBV7-2 and TRBJ1-2, the complete variable domain reads GAGVSQSPSNKVTEKGKDVELRCDPISGHTALYWYRQSLGQGLEFLIYFQGNSAPDKSGLPSDRFSAERTGGSVSTLTIQRTQQEDSAVYLCASSPSQDRVGYGYTFGSGTRLTVV.

The chain is built from TRBV29-1 and TRBJ2-7; D unclear. The CDR3 length is 15 residues. Trimming removed 3 bases at V and 0 bases at J, with 15 bases between. The germline gives CDR1 SQVTM, CDR2 ANQGSEA. The CDR3 loop is CSVELGQRSSYEQYF. The CDR3 region has the DNA TGCAGCGTTGAGCTAGGGCAGAGAAGCTCCTACGAGCAGTACTTC.

This chain joins TRBV10-3 and TRBJ1-1, with TRBD1 as a possible D gene (6 bases). The CDR3 is made up of 13 amino acids. Trimming stripped 6 bases from V and 0 bases from J, with 8 bases between. The germline CDR1 and CDR2 sequences are ENHRY and SYGVKD. The CDR3 sequence is CAIRQGLNTEAFF. CDR3 in DNA: TGTGCCATCAGGCAGGGGCTGAACACTGAAGCTTTCTTT.

In its sample, this clone was seen once. Other nucleotide sequences from this sample produce the same CDR3. This rearrangement joins TRBV18 to TRBJ2-7, with 7 nucleotides matching TRBD1. The CDR3 is 13 residues long. Germline lookup yields CDR1 KGHSH and CDR2 LQKENI. The V gene end was trimmed by 6 bases and the J gene end by 4 bases; junction bases not matched to a gene: 6. The CDR3 reads CASSRGTDYEQYF. In nucleotides, the CDR3 is TGTGCCAGCTCCCGAGGGACAGATTACGAGCAGTACTTC.

This rearrangement joins TRBV13 to TRBJ2-7; D ambiguous. The CDR3 runs 14 residues. The V gene lost 0 bases and the J gene lost 5 bases, with 11 bases spanning the gap. Germline values: CDR1 PRHDT, CDR2 FYEKMQ (reference sequence). CDR3 bases: TGTGCCAGCAGCTTAGGGTCTAGGCGCGACGAGCAGTACTTC. It is translated as CASSLGSRRDEQYF.

This chain connects TRBV9 to TRBJ1-3; the D is unclear. CDR1 and CDR2 from the germline V gene are SGDLS and YYNGEE. Trimming left V 4 bases short and J 0 bases short, with 17 bases between. CDR3 length: 17 amino acids. This chain's CDR3 is CASSSPSMPTSGNTIYF. In nucleotides, the CDR3 is TGTGCCAGCAGCTCCCCATCTATGCCCACCTCTGGAAACACCATATATTTT.

V usage is TRBV18 and J usage is TRBJ2-7, with unresolved D. V lost 1 base, J lost 2 bases, and 9 bases lay in between. The germline gives CDR1 KGHSH, CDR2 LQKENI. The CDR3 runs to 14 residues. The CDR3 region is CASSPRRVPYEQYF. The CDR3 region has the DNA TGTGCCAGCTCACCACGTAGGGTACCCTACGAGCAGTACTTC.

To note about this clone: The same CDR3 is also encoded by other DNA sequences in this sample. The V gene is TRBV11-2, the J gene TRBJ2-1, with D unclear. The germline CDR1 and CDR2 sequences are SGHAT and FQNNGV. V was pared by 1 base and J by 7 bases, with 8 bases between. The CDR3 extends over 13 amino acids. CDR3 protein: CASSLVPGNEQFF. In DNA, the CDR3 is TGTGCCAGCAGCTTAGTCCCCGGGAATGAGCAGTTCTTC.